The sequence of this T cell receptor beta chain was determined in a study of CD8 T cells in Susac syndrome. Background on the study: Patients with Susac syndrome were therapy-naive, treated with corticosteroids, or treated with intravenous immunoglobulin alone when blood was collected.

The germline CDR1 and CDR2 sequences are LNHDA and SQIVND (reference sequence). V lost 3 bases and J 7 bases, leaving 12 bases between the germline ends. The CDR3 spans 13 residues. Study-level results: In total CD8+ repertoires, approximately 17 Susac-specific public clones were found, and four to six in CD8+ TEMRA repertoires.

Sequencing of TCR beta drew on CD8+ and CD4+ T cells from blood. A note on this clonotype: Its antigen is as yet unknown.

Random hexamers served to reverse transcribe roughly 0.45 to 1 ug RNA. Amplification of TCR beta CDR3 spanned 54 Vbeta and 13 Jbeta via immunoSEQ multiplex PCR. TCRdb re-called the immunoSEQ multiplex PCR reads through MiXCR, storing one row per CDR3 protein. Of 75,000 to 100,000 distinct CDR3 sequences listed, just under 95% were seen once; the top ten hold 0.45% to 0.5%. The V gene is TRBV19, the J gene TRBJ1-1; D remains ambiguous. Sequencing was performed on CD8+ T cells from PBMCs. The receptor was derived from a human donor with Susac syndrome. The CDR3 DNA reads TGTGCCAGTAGTATCGATCTCGACGGTGAAGCTTTCTTT. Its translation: CASSIDLDGEAFF.